A single sample gave rise to the 26 T cell receptor beta chains below, sequenced in a study of OX40 agonist ivuxolimab in advanced cancers. This table comes from immunoSEQ multiplex PCR, and its TCRdb copy is limited to in-frame clones, with some not included. Of about 50,000 clones detected, approximately 89% appear once; the ten largest clones hold around 6%. Sample: CD4+ or CD8+ T cells sorted from blood, taken in a trial of the OX40 agonist ivuxolimab. These receptors came from an adult with an advanced solid tumor such as melanoma, head and neck, liver or kidney cancer.

The chain uses TRBV25-1 and TRBJ1-4; D may be TRBD1 (5 bases). The CDR3 has 14 amino acids. Looked up from germline, CDR1 is MGHDK and CDR2 is SYGVNS. V was pared by 3 bases and J by 6 bases, with 11 bases between. The CDR3, as DNA: TGTGCCAGCAGTGAGAGGGGCCCATATGAAAAACTGTTTTTT. Its translation is CASSERGPYEKLFF.

This clone was recorded only once. The chain recombines TRBV7-8 with TRBJ1-2; 7 bases fit TRBD1. The germline gives CDR1 SGHVS, CDR2 FQNEAQ. V trimming: 8 bases; J trimming: 4 bases; junction bases outside the gene matches: 7. The CDR3 consists of 13 residues. The CDR3 DNA is TGTGCCAGCTCAGACAGGGTTGGCTATGGCTACACCTTC. Its translation: CASSDRVGYGYTF.

This rearrangement joins TRBV6-1 to TRBJ2-5, with 8 positions matching TRBD2. CDR1 and CDR2 from the germline V gene are MNHNS and SASEGT. V lost 4 bases to trimming and J lost 5 bases; unmatched junction nucleotides: 15. This CDR3 is 17 amino acids long. The CDR3 region is CASSVTWGAGVSETQYF. The CDR3 DNA reads as TGTGCCAGCAGTGTAACCTGGGGAGCGGGAGTAAGTGAGACCCAGTACTTC.

This sequence joins TRBV2 and TRBJ1-5; D not certain. The length of the CDR3 is 15 residues. V dropped 8 bases and J dropped 3 bases, with 17 bases sitting between them. The V gene's germline CDR1 is SNHLY and CDR2 FYNNEI. The CDR3 here is CASDTDGALNQPQHF. In nucleotides, the CDR3 is TGTGCCAGCGATACGGACGGCGCCCTCAATCAGCCCCAGCATTTT.

The V call is TRBV27, the J call TRBJ1-1; D is undetermined. CDR1 is MNHEY, CDR2 SMNVEV, per germline (reference sequence). CDR3 length: 13 residues. With 6 bases removed from V and 0 bases from J, the gap between germline ends came to 8 bases. CDR3 loop: CASRYGLNTEAFF. Written as DNA, the CDR3 is TGTGCCAGCAGGTACGGATTGAACACTGAAGCTTTCTTT.

This chain connects TRBV28 to TRBJ1-1; D is perhaps TRBD1 (5 bases). This CDR3 contains 15 residues. Germline CDR1 and CDR2: MDHEN and SYDVKM. Trimming cost V 6 bases and J 5 bases, with 19 bases left between them. Here the CDR3 reads CASSRTGATGTEAFF. The CDR3 DNA reads as TGTGCCAGCAGCCGAACTGGGGCGACGGGAACTGAAGCTTTCTTT.

V is TRBV4-1 and J is TRBJ1-3; 7 nucleotides agree with TRBD1. The CDR3 length is 17 residues. The trim removed 8 bases at V and 0 bases at J, leaving 13 bases unmatched. Germline values: CDR1 MGHRA, CDR2 YSYEKL. The CDR3, as DNA: TGCGCCAGCCAGGGCGGGACAGAGTTTGGCTCTGGAAACACCATATATTTT. This gives the protein CASQGGTEFGSGNTIYF.

The rearrangement links TRBV14 to TRBJ2-2; D is uncertain. The V end was cut by 4 bases, the J end by 4 bases, with 13 bases between. The germline V gene encodes CDR1 SGHDN and CDR2 FVKESK. The CDR3 sequence is 15 residues long. The CDR3 spells CASSLSERPTGELFF. The CDR3 DNA follows: TGTGCCAGCAGCCTATCTGAGCGACCCACCGGGGAGCTGTTTTTT.

The chain couples TRBV18 to TRBJ2-3, with TRBD2 matching 9 bases. The CDR3 length is 17 residues. Germline loops: CDR1 KGHSH, CDR2 LQKENI. Trimming cost V 3 bases and J 6 bases; bases outside gene matches: 13. In DNA form, the CDR3 reads TGTGCCAGCTCACCGTGGCTAGCGGGGAATGCACAGGATACGCAGTATTTT. This sequence encodes CASSPWLAGNAQDTQYF. The full variable domain, its missing parts supplied by reference TRBV18 and TRBJ2-3, is NAGVMQNPRHLVRRRGQEARLRCSPMKGHSHVYWYRQLPEEGLKFMVYLQKENIIDESGMPKERFSAEFPKEGPSILRIQQVVRGDSAAYFCASSPWLAGNAQDTQYFGPGTRLTVL.

The chain uses TRBV5-6 and TRBJ2-7; no reliable D call. Germline V gives CDR1 SGHDT, CDR2 YYEEEE. The CDR3 sequence is 13 residues long. Trimming cost V 0 bases and J 1 base, with 5 bases left between them. Written as DNA, the CDR3 is TGTGCCAGCAGCTTGGGCCAATCCTACGAGCAGTACGTC. Amino acid sequence: CASSLGQSYEQYV.

The genes are TRBV6-5 and TRBJ2-7; 7 bases are a match to TRBD1. Germline lookup yields CDR1 MNHEY and CDR2 SVGAGI. The CDR3 covers 13 residues. Germline trimming cut 5 bases from V and 2 bases from J; bases unmatched to any gene: 3. The DNA of the CDR3 is TGTGCCAGCAGTGTCGGACAGGCCTACGAGCAGTACGTC. Amino acid sequence: CASSVGQAYEQYV.

The rearrangement links TRBV2 to TRBJ2-7, with D perhaps assigned TRBD1 or TRBD2 (5 bases each). Trimming removed 6 bases from V and 5 bases from J, with 17 bases in between. The CDR3 runs to 14 residues. The germline CDR1 and CDR2 sequences are SNHLY and FYNNEI. The CDR3 bases are TGTGCCAGCAGCGACCTGCTCAGGGACGACGAGCAGTACGTC. Protein sequence: CASSDLLRDDEQYV.

The rearrangement joins TRBV5-4 to TRBJ1-2; 7 nucleotides agree with TRBD1. Germline CDR1 and CDR2: SGHNT and YYREEE (reference sequence). Germline trimming cut 1 base from V and 8 bases from J; bases unmatched to any gene: 5. This CDR3 is 13 amino acids long. CDR3 region: CASSLFPGGGYTF. The CDR3 region has the DNA TGTGCCAGCAGCTTGTTCCCAGGGGGAGGCTACACCTTC.

This clone has only one observation. DNA of the CDR3: TGTGCCAGCAGCACCCGGGACAGGGGTTACACCGGGGAGCTGTTTTTT. It specifies CASSTRDRGYTGELFF. The chain links TRBV5-6 to TRBJ2-2; 10 nucleotides agree with TRBD1. Germline loops: CDR1 SGHDT, CDR2 YYEEEE. V lost 4 bases to trimming and J lost 3 bases; unmatched junction nucleotides: 6. CDR3 length equals 16 residues. The full variable domain, rest sourced from reference TRBV5-6 and TRBJ2-2, is DAGVTQSPTHLIKTRGQQVTLRCSPKSGHDTVSWYQQALGQGPQFIFQYYEEEERQRGNFPDRFSGHQFPNYSSELNVNALLLGDSALYLCASSTRDRGYTGELFFGEGSRLTVL.

This clone was detected a few times. The chain recombines TRBV6-5 with TRBJ1-2; D remains ambiguous. This CDR3 contains 13 residues. V was pared by 5 bases and J by 4 bases, with 11 bases between. CDR1 MNHEY and CDR2 SVGAGI come from the germline V gene. The CDR3 DNA sequence: TGTGCCAGCAGTAGCCTGAGTCTCTATGGCTACACCTTC. Translated: CASSSLSLYGYTF.

The genes are TRBV7-9 and TRBJ1-2, with D perhaps matching TRBD1 (5 bases). The germline V and J ends were trimmed by 1 base and 6 bases, with 12 bases remaining between them. The length of the CDR3 is 14 residues. The V gene's germline CDR1 is SEHNR and CDR2 FQNEAQ (reference sequence). The CDR3 loop is CASSLDQGLDGYTF. CDR3 in DNA: TGTGCCAGCAGCTTAGACCAGGGTTTAGATGGCTACACCTTC.

This clone was recorded a few times. V usage is TRBV5-1 and J usage is TRBJ2-7, with 8 bases fitting TRBD1. Germline V CDR1 and CDR2: SGHRS, YFSETQ. The CDR3 spans 14 residues. V gave up 4 bases and J gave up 7 bases; unmatched junction bases: 10. CDR3 bases: TGCGCCAGCAGCCTAGGACAGGGTTTGGGTGAGCAGTACTTC. This gives the protein CASSLGQGLGEQYF.

The rearrangement uses TRBV7-9 and TRBJ1-6; TRBD1 is a possible D gene (5 bases). The CDR3 spans 12 residues. V gave up 3 bases and J gave up 11 bases, with 8 bases separating them. Looked up from germline, CDR1 is SEHNR and CDR2 is FQNEAQ (reference sequence). CDR3 DNA: TGTGCCAGCAGCTTCCGGGGACCACCCCTCCACTTT. Amino acid sequence: CASSFRGPPLHF.

V gene TRBV7-6 combines with J gene TRBJ2-1, with 8 positions matching TRBD2. The CDR3 is made up of 15 amino acids. V lost 4 bases and J lost 0; bases outside the gene matches: 2. CDR1 is SGHVS, CDR2 FNYEAQ, per germline. CDR3 sequence: CASSYGTSSYNEQFF. The CDR3 DNA sequence: TGTGCCAGCAGCTACGGGACTAGCTCCTACAATGAGCAGTTCTTC.

V and J are TRBV4-1 and TRBJ2-1; D remains unclear. The germline V and J ends were trimmed by 2 bases and 4 bases, with 6 bases remaining between them. Germline loops: CDR1 MGHRA, CDR2 YSYEKL. This CDR3 region has 13 residues. The CDR3 sequence: CASSQSGYNEQFF. As DNA, the CDR3 is TGCGCCAGCAGCCAAAGTGGGTACAATGAGCAGTTCTTC.

As concerns this clone: This specimen includes other DNA sequences encoding the same CDR3. The chain employs TRBV5-1 and TRBJ2-2; unclear D gene. V lost 2 bases and J lost 1, with 6 bases in between. Per the germline V gene, CDR1 is SGHRS and CDR2 is YFSETQ. The CDR3 has 14 residues. CDR3 sequence: CASSLTVNTGELFF. The CDR3 DNA reads as TGCGCCAGCAGCTTAACGGTGAACACCGGGGAGCTGTTTTTT.

J is TRBJ2-5 and V is TRBV9, with 7 bases matching TRBD2. The CDR3 length is 15 residues. The germline CDR1 and CDR2 sequences are SGDLS and YYNGEE. J was trimmed by 5 bases and V by 2 bases; bases with no gene match: 9. CDR3 sequence: CASSVRDYKTETQYF. Here the CDR3 DNA reads TGTGCCAGCAGCGTCCGGGACTATAAAACCGAGACCCAGTACTTC.

V usage is TRBV4-1 and J usage is TRBJ2-3, with D perhaps matching TRBD1 (5 bases). The CDR3 has 14 amino acids. The ends were cut back, 0 bases at V and 4 bases at J, with 8 bases in the middle. The germline V gene has CDR1 MGHRA and CDR2 YSYEKL. CDR3 sequence (DNA): TGCGCCAGCAGCCAAGATCCAGGGTCAGATACGCAGTATTTT. Protein: CASSQDPGSDTQYF.

CDR3 residues: CASSYTSGSFPYEQYF. Written as DNA, the CDR3 is TGCGCCAGCAGCTACACTAGCGGGAGTTTCCCCTACGAGCAGTACTTC. The gene calls are TRBV5-1 and TRBJ2-5, with TRBD2 matching 11 bases. The J call may be mistaken, given a closer DNA end match to TRBJ2-7. Germline CDR1 SGHRS, CDR2 YFSETQ. The CDR3 has 16 amino acids.

V and J are TRBV30 and TRBJ1-2; D gene ambiguous. V lost 3 bases, J lost 4 bases, and 9 bases lay in between. The CDR3 spans 12 residues. Germline CDR1 GTSNPN, CDR2 SVGIG (reference sequence). Here the CDR3 reads CAWRGLAYGYTF. CDR3 coding DNA: TGTGCCTGGAGAGGGCTGGCCTATGGCTACACCTTC.

In this sample, this clone is medium-sized. The rearrangement uses TRBV5-8 and TRBJ1-2; D uncertain. The CDR3 is 13 residues long. Trimming left V 7 bases short and J 3 bases short, with 13 bases between. Germline V gene sequence: CDR1 SGHTS, CDR2 YDEGEE. Here the CDR3 reads CASGHSLDYGYTF. The CDR3 nucleotides read TGTGCCAGCGGCCACTCTTTAGACTATGGCTACACCTTC.